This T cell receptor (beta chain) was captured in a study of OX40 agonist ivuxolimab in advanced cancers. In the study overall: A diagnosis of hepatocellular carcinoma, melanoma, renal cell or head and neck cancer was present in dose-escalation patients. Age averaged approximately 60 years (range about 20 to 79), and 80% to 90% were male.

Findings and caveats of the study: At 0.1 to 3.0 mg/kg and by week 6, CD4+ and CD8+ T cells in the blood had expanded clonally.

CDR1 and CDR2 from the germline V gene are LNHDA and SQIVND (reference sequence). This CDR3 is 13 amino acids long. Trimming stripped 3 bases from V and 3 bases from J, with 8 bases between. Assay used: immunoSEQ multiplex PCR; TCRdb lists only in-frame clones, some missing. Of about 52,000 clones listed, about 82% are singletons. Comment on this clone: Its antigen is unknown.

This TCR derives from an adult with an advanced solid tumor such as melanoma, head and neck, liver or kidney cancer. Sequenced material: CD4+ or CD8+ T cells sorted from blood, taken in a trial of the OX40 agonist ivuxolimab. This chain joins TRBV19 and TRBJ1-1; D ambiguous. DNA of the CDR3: TGTGCCAGTAGTATTAGTAAGGACACTGAAGCTTTCTTT. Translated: CASSISKDTEAFF.